This note documents a single TCR beta chain sequence. Which antigen it targets is not known. There are no base qualities to consult, and no much larger clone falls within one base. To prepare the library, RT-PCR was applied. The run used a NextSeq 550. TCRdb cleaned the public reads at Q25 with fastp, built clones with MiXCR and kept in-frame beta chains. Each CDR3 protein appears once, grouped with its most common genes and DNA. The sample table records about 70,000 distinct CDR3 sequences; about 30% of these occur just once. About a quarter of the sample rests with the top ten. This entry belongs to a study of patients and donors after allogeneic stem cell transplantation (dated by TCRdb to 2018 to 2020). The CDR3 spans 14 residues, from the cysteine through the phenylalanine. The DNA shown is the 42-base CDR3, in frame from base 1. Taken from the germline V gene, the CDR1 and CDR2 loops are ENHRY and SYGVKD. V drops 0 bases and J drops 4 bases, leaving 7 bases in between.

Sequenced sample: blood, either unsorted or a sorted T cell fraction (not recorded which). Recombination linked TRBV10-3 to TRBJ1-5; the D segment cannot be called with confidence. This receptor was obtained from a human donor who was either an allogeneic HSCT recipient or a stem cell or donor lymphocyte infusion donor (not recorded which). It is not recorded whose cells these are; they may come from a transplant donor. The bases read TGTGCCATCAGTGAGTCTTCTGGGAATCAGCCCCAGCATTTT. Its amino acids are CAISESSGNQPQHF.